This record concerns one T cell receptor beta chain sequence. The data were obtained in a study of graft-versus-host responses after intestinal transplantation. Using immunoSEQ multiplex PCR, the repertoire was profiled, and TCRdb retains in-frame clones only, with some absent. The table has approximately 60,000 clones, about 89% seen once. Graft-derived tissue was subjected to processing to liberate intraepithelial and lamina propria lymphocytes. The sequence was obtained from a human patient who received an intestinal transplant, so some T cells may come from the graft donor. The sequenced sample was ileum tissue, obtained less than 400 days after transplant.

In nucleotides, the CDR3 is TGTGCCAGCAGCTTAGGGGTGGCAGGGGTAGATGGCTACACCTTC. This sequence encodes CASSLGVAGVDGYTF. The chain links TRBV7-2 to TRBJ1-2; possibly TRBD1 for D (6 bases). V was cut by 1 base and J by 6 bases, with 15 bases left in between. Germline V gene data show CDR1 as SGHTA and CDR2 as FQGNSA. This CDR3 is built from 15 residues.